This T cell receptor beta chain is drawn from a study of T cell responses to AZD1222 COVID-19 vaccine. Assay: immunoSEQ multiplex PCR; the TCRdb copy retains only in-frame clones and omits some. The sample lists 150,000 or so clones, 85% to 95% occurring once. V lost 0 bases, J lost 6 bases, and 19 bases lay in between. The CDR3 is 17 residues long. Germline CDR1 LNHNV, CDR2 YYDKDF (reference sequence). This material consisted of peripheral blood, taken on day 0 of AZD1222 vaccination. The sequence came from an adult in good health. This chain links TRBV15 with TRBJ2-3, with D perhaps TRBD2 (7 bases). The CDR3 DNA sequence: TGTGCCACCAGCAGAGATAGGGGGGGCCCCCCGGGGGATACGCAGTATTTT. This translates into CATSRDRGGPPGDTQYF.